A single sample is the source of the 4 T cell receptor beta chains below, sequenced in a study of radiation and T cells in renal cell carcinoma. Assay: immunoSEQ multiplex PCR; the TCRdb copy retains only in-frame clones and omits some. The sample records about 120,000 clones, roughly four fifths being singletons. Time point defined: blood 2 weeks post-SBRT. Treatment specified: 15 Gy SBRT to primary tumor, nephrectomy 4 weeks later. The sequencing here drew on blood, taken from a patient whose treatment included radiotherapy and nephrectomy. The receptors were sampled from a man aged 50 or older with renal cell carcinoma.

This chain links TRBV19 with TRBJ1-4; no reliable D call. This CDR3 comprises 13 residues. The germline V and J ends were trimmed by 5 bases and 8 bases, with 12 bases remaining between them. Germline values: CDR1 LNHDA, CDR2 SQIVND (reference sequence). The CDR3 DNA sequence: TGTGCCAGTAGTCCCACGTGGCGGGAAAAACTGTTTTTT. Its translation: CASSPTWREKLFF. The complete variable domain, with remaining parts taken from reference TRBV19 and TRBJ1-4, reads DGGITQSPKYLFRKEGQNVTLSCEQNLNHDAMYWYRQDPGQGLRLIYYSQIVNDFQKGDIAEGYSVSREKKESFPLTVTSAQKNPTAFYLCASSPTWREKLFFGSGTQLSVL.

The chain recombines TRBV11-2 with TRBJ2-2; no clear D. The V gene's germline CDR1 is SGHAT and CDR2 FQNNGV. This CDR3 comprises 15 residues. V dropped 2 bases and J dropped 5 bases, with 12 bases sitting between them. CDR3 loop: CASSLSSTLTGELFF. The DNA of the CDR3 is TGTGCCAGCAGCTTAAGCTCTACGTTGACCGGGGAGCTGTTTTTT.

This clone was counted once. The gene calls are TRBV6-5 and TRBJ1-3, with a weak D call TRBD1 (6 bases). V shed 4 bases and J shed 1 base, with 14 bases lying between them. Per the germline V gene, CDR1 is MNHEY and CDR2 is SVGAGI. This CDR3 comprises 16 residues. CDR3 in amino acids: CASSSRTAISGNTIYF. DNA for the CDR3: TGTGCCAGCAGTTCCCGGACAGCCATTTCTGGAAACACCATATATTTT.

The V and J genes are TRBV9 and TRBJ2-1; TRBD2 matches 10 bases. Unmatched junction bases numbered 7, after V lost 6 bases and J lost 1 base. CDR1 SGDLS and CDR2 YYNGEE come from the germline V gene. The CDR3 is 16 amino acids. CDR3 sequence reads: CASTRTSGMSYNEQFF. The DNA for the CDR3 is TGTGCCAGCACGCGGACTAGCGGAATGTCCTACAATGAGCAGTTCTTC.